Each of the 8 T cell receptor beta chains below was sequenced from the same sample in a study of PD-1 blockade in classical Hodgkin lymphoma. Produced via immunoSEQ multiplex PCR; TCRdb's table is partial and in-frame only. The profile shows 53,000 or so clones, approximately 84% of them singletons. Exposure to brentuximab vedotin varied, and each patient had relapsed following autologous stem cell transplantation. Sample: peripheral blood mononuclear cells (PBMCs), taken at baseline. These receptors were taken from a human donor with classical Hodgkin lymphoma.

The V call is TRBV15, the J call TRBJ2-7; either TRBD1 or TRBD2 may supply D (5 bases each). CDR3 length: 15 residues. V dropped 0 bases and J dropped 2 bases, with 11 bases sitting between them. Germline V gives CDR1 LNHNV, CDR2 YYDKDF (reference sequence). CDR3 protein: CATSRDTRGPYEQYV. CDR3 in DNA: TGTGCCACCAGCAGAGATACTAGGGGTCCCTACGAGCAGTACGTC.

The chain employs TRBV5-5 and TRBJ1-2; D gene uncertain. Trimming cost V 0 bases and J 5 bases, with 8 bases left between them. This CDR3 has 13 amino acids. Germline V CDR1 and CDR2: SGHKS, YYEKEE (reference sequence). CDR3 loop: CASSLVGGYGYTF. DNA of the CDR3: TGTGCCAGCAGCTTGGTGGGAGGTTATGGCTACACCTTC. Using reference TRBV5-5 and TRBJ1-2 for the parts outside the CDR3, the full variable domain is DAGVTQSPTHLIKTRGQQVTLRCSPISGHKSVSWYQQVLGQGPQFIFQYYEKEERGRGNFPDRFSARQFPNYSSELNVNALLLGDSALYLCASSLVGGYGYTFGSGTRLTVV.

This rearrangement joins TRBV7-6 to TRBJ2-5; D gene unclear. Gene TRBJ2-7 matches the end of the DNA better, so the J call may be wrong. The CDR3 length is 13 residues. The germline CDR1 and CDR2 sequences are SGHVS and FNYEAQ. For the CDR3, the DNA is TGTGCCAGCAGCTTAGGAGAGTCCTACGAGCAGTACTTC. Residues: CASSLGESYEQYF.

The J gene is TRBJ2-5, the V gene TRBV5-8; D not certain. This CDR3 has 14 residues. The germline V and J ends were trimmed by 1 base and 4 bases, with 11 bases remaining between them. In germline, CDR1 is SGHTS, CDR2 YDEGEE. Here the CDR3 DNA reads TGTGCCAGCAGCTTGCTCTCTTTAAGAGAGACCCAGTACTTC. Protein: CASSLLSLRETQYF.

This rearrangement joins TRBV7-2 to TRBJ2-3; D is unclear. The CDR3 is made up of 15 amino acids. Per germline, CDR1 SGHTA and CDR2 FQGNSA. The V and J ends lost 0 bases and 2 bases respectively, with 9 bases between them. CDR3 in DNA: TGTGCCAGCAGCTTAGCGATAGGCTCCACAGATACGCAGTATTTT. It translates to CASSLAIGSTDTQYF. Based on the CDR3 plus reference TRBV7-2 and TRBJ2-3, the full variable domain is GAGVSQSPSNKVTEKGKDVELRCDPISGHTALYWYRQSLGQGLEFLIYFQGNSAPDKSGLPSDRFSAERTGGSVSTLTIQRTQQEDSAVYLCASSLAIGSTDTQYFGPGTRLTVL.

The chain combines TRBV10-3 with TRBJ2-5; D ambiguous. Trimming removed 2 bases from V and 4 bases from J, with 17 bases in between. The germline V gene has CDR1 ENHRY and CDR2 SYGVKD. CDR3 length equals 16 residues. This chain's CDR3 is CAISETVRVISETQYF. The CDR3 region has the DNA TGTGCCATCAGTGAGACGGTTCGGGTGATATCAGAGACCCAGTACTTC.

As DNA, the CDR3 is TGCGCCAGCAGTGATGGGGTCCTAGCGGGAGTGGTTGAGCAGTTCTTC. It yields the protein CASSDGVLAGVVEQFF. J is TRBJ2-1 and V is TRBV10-1; 10 bases fit TRBD2. The ends lost 3 bases at V and 9 bases at J; junction bases unmatched: 11. This CDR3 is 16 amino acids long. Germline assignment: CDR1 WNHNN and CDR2 SYGVQD (reference sequence).

CDR3 region: CAWSGGTSGATGELFF. Here the CDR3 DNA reads TGTGCCTGGAGCGGTGGGACTAGCGGAGCGACCGGGGAGCTGTTTTTT. The chain joins TRBV30 to TRBJ2-2; 11 positions agree with TRBD2. V trimming: 3 bases; J trimming: 5 bases; junction bases outside the gene matches: 8. CDR3 length: 16 residues. CDR1 and CDR2 (germline): GTSNPN, SVGIG (reference sequence).